A few counts support the clone carrying this T cell receptor beta chain. Its antigen is undetermined. CDR3 length: 13 residues. Germline-derived CDR1 and CDR2 are SGHRS and YFSETQ. Unmatched junction bases numbered 3, after V lost 3 bases and J lost 7 bases. This specimen comes from a study of beta chain features in type 1 diabetes. Study background: All samples together contributed 100 million to 120 million sorted cells for examination. Notes on the study in general: Within each of all four CD4+ subsets, Type 1 diabetes patients had TCRB CDR3s that were moderately but significantly shorter.

TCRB transcripts that were expressed got sequenced, as all of the isolated RNA had been reverse transcribed. The assay was immunoSEQ multiplex PCR, and TCRdb's table has in-frame clones only and misses some. The sample has about 280,000 clones, approximately 15% seen once. This sequence was found in a man younger than 35 with type 1 diabetes. The chain joins TRBV5-1 to TRBJ2-2, with 7 bases lining up with TRBD2. The specimen sequenced was naive CD4+ T cells from blood. This CDR3 reads CASSSREGGELFF. In DNA form, the CDR3 reads TGCGCCAGCAGCTCCAGGGAGGGCGGGGAGCTGTTTTTT.